This T cell receptor (beta chain) was sequenced in a study of identical twins. General study findings and limits: Conclusions came from cross-sectional statistical analysis, not from following the same donors.

V was clipped by 5 bases and J by 0 bases; unmatched bases: 12. Germline lookup yields CDR1 MNHNS and CDR2 SASEGT. This CDR3 comprises 18 residues. MiXCR, run by TCRdb on the 5' RACE reads, gives a single entry per CDR3 protein. The table has roughly 720,000 distinct CDR3 sequences, 15% to 20% seen once. This clonotype has only a few counts. The antigen remains unidentified. This sample also appeared in a second study, on T cells expressing NK-cell markers.

Specimen: PBMCs. This TCR was recovered from a woman younger than 30 in good health. The V gene is TRBV6-1, the J gene TRBJ2-3; 9 nucleotides match TRBD2. In DNA form, the CDR3 reads TGTGCCAGCAGTCAGAGGGGTCCAGCGGGGGGTAGCACAGATACGCAGTATTTT. Encoded protein: CASSQRGPAGGSTDTQYF.